A single sample is the source of the 17 T cell receptor beta chains below, sequenced in a study of cytomegalovirus exposure and HLA in healthy donors. Primers: 60 Vbeta forward and 13 Jbeta reverse. Produced via immunoSEQ multiplex PCR; TCRdb's table is partial and in-frame only. The repertoire has 200,000 or so clones, roughly 84% of them found once; the top ten carry 0.2% to 0.3%. The source material was PBMCs. The receptors shown here come from a girl in the first two years of life in good health and CMV-seronegative.

This chain joins TRBV7-9 and TRBJ2-1; D is unclear. The CDR3 covers 15 residues. V lost 5 bases to trimming and J lost 5 bases, with 16 bases between them. CDR1 and CDR2 (germline): SEHNR, FQNEAQ (reference sequence). This chain's CDR3 is CASSLTFKKDNEQFF. CDR3 nucleotides: TGTGCCAGCAGCCTGACTTTCAAAAAAGACAATGAGCAGTTCTTC.

The chain is built from TRBV9 and TRBJ2-1; 8 nucleotides align to TRBD2. The length of the CDR3 is 16 residues. CDR1 is SGDLS, CDR2 YYNGEE, per germline. With 3 bases clipped from V and 1 base from J, the junction kept 6 bases outside the gene matches. CDR3 coding DNA: TGTGCCAGCAGCGAGGCGGGGACTAGGTCCTACAATGAGCAGTTCTTC. Encoded protein: CASSEAGTRSYNEQFF.

This chain links TRBV10-3 with TRBJ2-7, with D tentatively TRBD2 (7 bases). Looked up from germline, CDR1 is ENHRY and CDR2 is SYGVKD. This CDR3 has 14 amino acids. The ends were cut back, 6 bases at V and 2 bases at J, with 14 bases in the middle. The CDR3 DNA follows: TGTGCCATCAGGAGGGGGGGCAGGGCCTACGAGCAGTACTTC. Protein sequence: CAIRRGGRAYEQYF.

This clone came up a few times. This chain links TRBV5-4 with TRBJ1-4; a weak D match, TRBD1 (6 bases). Germline CDR1 and CDR2: SGHNT and YYREEE (reference sequence). This CDR3 has 15 residues. The V gene lost 4 bases and the J gene lost 6 bases, with 16 bases spanning the gap. The CDR3 loop reads CASSRAQGKDEKLFF. The CDR3 DNA reads as TGTGCCAGCAGCCGCGCGCAGGGGAAGGATGAAAAACTGTTTTTT.

The V call is TRBV5-1, the J call TRBJ1-1; D possibly corresponds to TRBD1 (6 bases). The CDR3 is 16 amino acids. V dropped 5 bases and J dropped 0 bases, with 17 bases sitting between them. Germline CDR1 and CDR2: SGHRS and YFSETQ. The CDR3 protein is CASSGGTGTMNTEAFF. The CDR3 nucleotides are TGCGCCAGCAGTGGGGGTACAGGGACTATGAACACTGAAGCTTTCTTT.

This chain connects TRBV11-3 to TRBJ2-3; 8 bases map to TRBD1. Losses at the gene ends were 1 base for V and 3 bases for J; bases not matched to a gene: 3. CDR1 is SGHNT and CDR2 is YENEEA in the germline V gene. The CDR3 is made up of 15 amino acids. The CDR3 DNA follows: TGTGCCAGCAGCTTAGGGGGACAGGCAACAGATACGCAGTATTTT. Protein product: CASSLGGQATDTQYF.

CDR3 nucleotide sequence: TGCAGCGCACTTAGAAGAGAGACCCAGTACTTC. Its protein product is CSALRRETQYF. V usage is TRBV29-1 and J usage is TRBJ2-5; D remains unclear. Looked up from germline, CDR1 is SQVTM and CDR2 is ANQGSEA. This CDR3 spans 11 amino acids. V dropped 7 bases and J dropped 4 bases, with 10 bases sitting between them. Full variable domain (remainder filled in from reference TRBV29-1 and TRBJ2-5): SAVISQKPSRDICQRGTSLTIQCQVDSQVTMMFWYRQQPGQSLTLIATANQGSEATYESGFVIDKFPISRPNLTFSTLTVSNMSPEDSSIYLCSALRRETQYFGPGTRLLVL.

The chain is built from TRBV6-5 and TRBJ1-1; D gene uncertain. V lost 5 bases and J 4 bases, leaving 11 bases between the germline ends. Germline loops: CDR1 MNHEY, CDR2 SVGAGI. The CDR3 is made up of 13 amino acids. The CDR3 here is CASSPEKFTEAFF. CDR3 in DNA: TGTGCCAGCAGTCCAGAAAAGTTCACTGAAGCTTTCTTT.

The gene calls are TRBV21-1 and TRBJ2-1; TRBD1 was called by the table and not checked on the DNA. TRBV21-1 is deemed a pseudogene. The CDR3 totals 17 residues. The DNA of the CDR3 is TGTGCCAGCAGCGCCCGGACAGGGCACGGAGGGTACAATGAGCAGTTCTTC. As protein: CASSARTGHGGYNEQFF.

The J gene is TRBJ2-2, the V gene TRBV30; 8 positions agree with TRBD2. The trim removed 3 bases at V and 1 base at J, leaving 4 bases unmatched. The CDR3 totals 15 residues. Germline V gene sequence: CDR1 GTSNPN, CDR2 SVGIG (reference sequence). The CDR3, as DNA: TGTGCCTGGAGAGCGCTAGCGGGGAACACCGGGGAGCTGTTTTTT. Its protein is CAWRALAGNTGELFF.

The chain uses TRBV7-9 and TRBJ2-7; no clear D gene. Trimming stripped 2 bases from V and 5 bases from J, with 7 bases between. Per germline, CDR1 SEHNR and CDR2 FQNEAQ (reference sequence). This CDR3 is 12 amino acids long. The CDR3 loop reads CASSLTSDEQYF. The CDR3 region has the DNA TGTGCCAGCAGCTTAACTTCCGACGAGCAGTACTTC.

The rearrangement uses TRBV7-6 and TRBJ2-1; perhaps TRBD2 as D (6 bases). CDR3 length equals 18 residues. Germline CDR1 is SGHVS and CDR2 is FNYEAQ. V was pared by 2 bases and J by 2 bases, with 19 bases between. Written as DNA, the CDR3 is TGTGCCAGCAGCTTAAAGACCCCCGGGACTCAGACCTACAATGAGCAGTTCTTC. Protein: CASSLKTPGTQTYNEQFF.

The V gene is TRBV7-9, the J gene TRBJ1-5; 9 nucleotides line up with TRBD1. CDR1 and CDR2 (germline): SEHNR, FQNEAQ (reference sequence). The J segment lost 1 base and the V segment lost 5 bases, leaving 3 bases of the junction unmatched. The CDR3 length is 15 residues. The CDR3 sequence: CASSKTGGSNQPQHF. The CDR3, as DNA: TGTGCCAGCAGCAAGACAGGGGGGAGCAATCAGCCCCAGCATTTT.

This rearrangement joins TRBV29-1 to TRBJ2-1; TRBD1 matches 10 bases. This CDR3 is 15 amino acids long. With V trimmed by 3 bases and J by 7 bases, 9 bases remained unmatched. CDR1 is SQVTM, CDR2 ANQGSEA, per germline. The CDR3 DNA reads as TGCAGCGTTGAGACCCCGGGACAGGGGAGAAATGAGCAGTTCTTC. It codes for CSVETPGQGRNEQFF.

The table lists this clone with a few counts. The V and J genes are TRBV29-1 and TRBJ2-1; TRBD2 matches 14 bases. This CDR3 spans 15 amino acids. Germline values: CDR1 SQVTM, CDR2 ANQGSEA. The V and J ends lost 4 bases and 7 bases, in that order; junction bases with no gene match: 6. CDR3 region: CSVASWTSGRNEQFF. The CDR3 DNA reads TGCAGCGTTGCCTCCTGGACTAGCGGGAGGAATGAGCAGTTCTTC.

This rearrangement joins TRBV7-9 to TRBJ1-4, with a possible D match to TRBD1 (6 bases). Germline loops: CDR1 SEHNR, CDR2 FQNEAQ (reference sequence). The CDR3 has 16 amino acids. The V gene lost 0 bases and the J gene lost 0 bases, with 8 bases spanning the gap. CDR3 loop: CASSLARTATNEKLFF. CDR3 coding DNA: TGTGCCAGCAGCTTAGCGCGGACAGCAACTAATGAAAAACTGTTTTTT.

The rearrangement uses TRBV5-4 and TRBJ1-1; 7 positions match TRBD1. The CDR3 has 14 residues. The ends lost 5 bases at V and 3 bases at J; junction bases unmatched: 7. Germline loops: CDR1 SGHNT, CDR2 YYREEE (reference sequence). CDR3 bases: TGTGCCAGCAGTTTTCGGGACAGAGACACTGAAGCTTTCTTT. Amino acids: CASSFRDRDTEAFF.